The next 29 T cell receptor beta chains were all read from a single sample in a study of Graves' ophthalmopathy and Graves' hyperthyroidism. Investigators amplified TCR beta CDR3 regions from RNA transcripts. An initial RT-PCR round employing HTBI primers preceded a second-round multiplex PCR. TCRdb processed the multiplex PCR reads anew with MiXCR; each CDR3 protein has one entry. The repertoire holds a few hundred thousand distinct CDR3 sequences, with approximately 35% as singletons. What was sequenced was peripheral blood or thyroid tissue (not recorded which). These TCRs come from an adult man with Graves' hyperthyroidism.

This clonotype was detected ten times or more. The rearrangement joins TRBV4-2 to TRBJ1-2; 8 positions agree with TRBD1. The germline gives CDR1 LGHNA, CDR2 YNFKEQ. The CDR3 runs 16 residues. With 3 bases clipped from V and 7 bases from J, the junction kept 13 bases outside the gene matches. The CDR3 DNA sequence: TGTGCCAGCAGCCACACGTCCCAGGGGGCGGGTGGTGGCTACACCTTC. This translates into CASSHTSQGAGGGYTF.

This clonotype has just a few counts. The chain joins TRBV20-1 to TRBJ2-7, with D possibly being TRBD2 (6 bases). The length of the CDR3 is 14 residues. V was clipped by 3 bases and J by 3 bases, with 15 bases between them. The germline V gene encodes CDR1 DFQATT and CDR2 SNEGSKA (reference sequence). CDR3 nucleotides: TGCAGTGCTAGCGATGGGACTGAGCGCTACGAGCAGTACTTC. It encodes CSASDGTERYEQYF.

This clonotype was counted once. V is TRBV7-9 and J is TRBJ1-6; 7 positions match TRBD1. The V segment lost 3 bases and the J segment 7 bases; nucleotides outside the gene matches: 3. The CDR3 sequence is 14 residues long. The germline V gene encodes CDR1 SEHNR and CDR2 FQNEAQ (reference sequence). For the CDR3, the DNA is TGTGCCAGCAGCTTTGGACAGGACAATTCACCCCTCCACTTT. The encoded protein is CASSFGQDNSPLHF.

The chain has TRBV18 and TRBJ1-1; D is ambiguous. Germline loops: CDR1 KGHSH, CDR2 LQKENI. Trimming left V 3 bases short and J 3 bases short, with 8 bases between. The CDR3 is 13 residues long. CDR3 nucleotides: TGTGCCAGCTCACCTAACACGGACACTGAAGCTTTCTTT. Its protein is CASSPNTDTEAFF.

This clonotype appeared many times. V and J are TRBV24-1 and TRBJ1-2; 9 bases align to TRBD1. V lost 4 bases and J lost 3; bases outside the gene matches: 2. Germline CDR1 reads KGHDR; CDR2 reads SFDVKD. This CDR3 has 14 amino acids. CDR3: CATSDGDRDYGYTF. CDR3 bases: TGTGCCACCAGTGACGGGGACAGGGACTATGGCTACACCTTC.

The count of this clonotype is one. The rearrangement joins TRBV20-1 to TRBJ1-6, with D possibly being TRBD1 (6 bases). The CDR3 contains 15 residues. CDR1 and CDR2 (germline): DFQATT, SNEGSKA (reference sequence). V lost 3 bases, J lost 0 bases, and 9 bases lay in between. The CDR3 spells CSASRGGSYNSPLHF. CDR3 nucleotides: TGCAGTGCTAGTAGGGGGGGCTCCTATAATTCACCCCTCCACTTT.

The gene calls are TRBV7-4 and TRBJ2-7; D may be TRBD1 (6 bases). V lost 0 bases to trimming and J lost 2 bases, with 14 bases between them. Germline V gene lookup returns CDR1 SGHVT and CDR2 SQSDAQ. The CDR3 spans 16 residues. CDR3: CASSLARAGVPYEQYF. CDR3 in DNA: TGTGCCAGCAGCTTAGCGAGGGCAGGGGTTCCCTACGAGCAGTACTTC.

This clonotype was picked up many times. This chain connects TRBV2 to TRBJ2-2; D not certain. V gave up 7 bases and J gave up 6 bases, with 6 bases separating them. The CDR3 loop spans 11 amino acids. In germline, CDR1 is SNHLY, CDR2 FYNNEI. The CDR3 sequence: CASKDPGELFF. The CDR3 DNA sequence: TGTGCCAGCAAAGATCCCGGGGAGCTGTTTTTT.

This chain links TRBV6-1 with TRBJ2-7, with 7 bases matching TRBD1. This CDR3 region has 13 residues. CDR1 and CDR2 (germline): MNHNS, SASEGT. V shed 10 bases and J 3 bases; nucleotides not matched to a gene: 9. CDR3 coding DNA: TGTGCCATCGGCACCGGGACAGACTACGAGCAGTACTTC. Its translation is CAIGTGTDYEQYF.

There are a few counts of this clonotype. V gene TRBV28 combines with J gene TRBJ1-2; D gene ambiguous. Germline V gene sequence: CDR1 MDHEN, CDR2 SYDVKM. The CDR3 contains 12 residues. The V gene lost 1 base and the J gene lost 3 bases, with 3 bases spanning the gap. The CDR3 nucleotides are TGTGCCAGCAGTTTATCATACTATGGCTACACCTTC. This sequence encodes CASSLSYYGYTF.

Ten or more counts support this clonotype. The chain combines TRBV13 with TRBJ2-2; the D gene is possibly TRBD2 (6 bases). This CDR3 is built from 13 residues. Germline CDR1 and CDR2: PRHDT and FYEKMQ (reference sequence). Trimming pared 8 bases from V and 4 bases from J, leaving 11 bases between. CDR3 in amino acids: CASGRSTTGELFF. CDR3 DNA sequence: TGTGCCAGCGGGAGGTCGACCACCGGGGAGCTGTTTTTT. The complete variable domain, with remaining parts taken from reference TRBV13 and TRBJ2-2, reads AAGVIQSPRHLIKEKRETATLKCYPIPRHDTVYWYQQGPGQDPQFLISFYEKMQSDKGSIPDRFSAQQFSDYHSELNMSSLELGDSALYFCASGRSTTGELFFGEGSRLTVL.

A word on this clonotype: No DNA is shown, since the ends of the CDR3 on it are uncertain; the CDR3 is the one TCRdb lists. V and J are TRBV25-1 and TRBJ1-1. Germline V gene data show CDR1 as MGHDK and CDR2 as SYGVNS. The CDR3 length equals 21 residues, ends included. The chain's CDR3 is CASSYICSARQSGLKNTEAFF.

The sample holds a few counts of this clonotype. CDR3 amino acids: CASSPGRDSFYEQYF. DNA of the CDR3: TGCGCCAGCAGTCCGGGACGGGACAGTTTCTACGAGCAGTACTTC. The V gene is TRBV5-1, the J gene TRBJ2-7, with 7 positions matching TRBD1. This CDR3 contains 15 residues. CDR1 and CDR2 from the germline V gene are SGHRS and YFSETQ. J gave up 3 bases and V 5 bases, and 11 bases lay outside the gene matches. The whole variable domain, filled in from reference TRBV5-1 and TRBJ2-7, reads KAGVTQTPRYLIKTRGQQVTLSCSPISGHRSVSWYQQTPGQGLQFLFEYFSETQRNKGNFPGRFSGRQFSNSRSEMNVSTLELGDSALYLCASSPGRDSFYEQYFGPGTRLTVT.

This sequence joins TRBV19 and TRBJ1-2; the match to TRBD1 covers 12 bases. V lost 4 bases and J lost 4; bases outside the gene matches: 4. Germline assignment: CDR1 LNHDA and CDR2 SQIVND (reference sequence). The CDR3 is 15 amino acids. The CDR3 bases are TGTGCCAGTAGTACGGAGGGACAGGGGGCCTATGGCTACACCTTC. Its translation: CASSTEGQGAYGYTF.

CDR3 nucleotide sequence: TGTGCCAGCAGTTCGGGAGACCTCTATGGCTACACCTTC. Protein: CASSSGDLYGYTF. This chain connects TRBV12-3 or TRBV12-4 to TRBJ1-2; no clear D. Trimming took 4 bases from V and 4 from J, leaving 10 bases between them. This CDR3 comprises 13 residues.

The V and J genes are TRBV7-2 and TRBJ1-6; tentatively, D is TRBD1 (5 bases). Trimming removed 7 bases from V and 8 bases from J, with 18 bases in between. Germline values: CDR1 SGHTA, CDR2 FQGNSA. This CDR3 has 15 amino acids. CDR3 loop: CASTPPPGSDSPLHF. The CDR3 DNA follows: TGTGCCAGCACCCCTCCTCCAGGGTCCGATTCACCCCTCCACTTT.

The chain combines TRBV4-3 with TRBJ1-4; a weak D match, TRBD1 (5 bases). The germline V gene has CDR1 LGHNA and CDR2 YSLEER. Trimming pared 2 bases from V and 7 bases from J, leaving 11 bases between. The CDR3 spans 14 residues. The CDR3 sequence is CASSQSGGAEKLFF. The DNA for the CDR3 is TGCGCCAGCAGCCAATCAGGCGGGGCTGAAAAACTGTTTTTT.

This clonotype was seen repeatedly, ten times or more. The V call is TRBV20-1, the J call TRBJ2-7; D might be TRBD2 (6 bases). This CDR3 is 15 amino acids long. Germline V gives CDR1 DFQATT, CDR2 SNEGSKA (reference sequence). V lost 6 bases to trimming and J lost 4 bases, with 22 bases between them. This CDR3 reads CSAARPGVGYYEQYF. The CDR3 DNA is TGCAGTGCGGCCCGCCCGGGGGTAGGATATTACGAGCAGTACTTC.

This rearrangement joins TRBV7-3 to TRBJ2-5; D is possibly TRBD2 (6 bases). The J call may not be correct, given that the DNA end is closer to TRBJ2-1. Per germline, CDR1 SGHTA and CDR2 FQGTGA. The CDR3 extends over 12 amino acids. The CDR3 DNA reads TGTGCCAGCAGCCCCACGGACTATAAGCAGTTCTTC. Translated, it gives CASSPTDYKQFF.

The V call is TRBV29-1, the J call TRBJ1-1; D unresolved. This CDR3 has 12 amino acids. CDR1 SQVTM and CDR2 ANQGSEA come from the germline V gene. V dropped 6 bases and J dropped 5 bases, with 13 bases sitting between them. DNA of the CDR3: TGCAGCGTGGGCATGGGAGGGACTGAAGCTTTCTTT. Its translation: CSVGMGGTEAFF.

Turning to this clonotype: At one end, the junction sequence differs from germline, possibly due to a read error. The gene calls are TRBV7-3 and TRBJ2-2; possible D gene TRBD2, 6 bases. Germline V CDR1 and CDR2: SGHTA, FQGTGA. The CDR3 is 12 amino acids. Written as DNA, the CDR3 is TGTGCCAGCAGCGTAGCCGCCGGGGGGCTGTTTTTT. Protein product: CASSVAAGGLFF. Filled out from reference TRBV7-3 and TRBJ2-2, the complete variable domain reads GAGVSQTPSNKVTEKGKYVELRCDPISGHTALYWYRQSLGQGPEFLIYFQGTGAADDSGLPNDRFFAVRPEGSVSTLKIQRTERGDSAVYLCASSVAAGGLFFGEGSRLTVL.

The table lists this clonotype with many counts. The rearrangement uses TRBV13 and TRBJ1-2; D not resolved. Trimming pared 1 base from V and 4 bases from J, leaving 13 bases between. The V gene's germline CDR1 is PRHDT and CDR2 FYEKMQ (reference sequence). The CDR3 length is 15 residues. CDR3 coding DNA: TGTGCCAGCAGCTTAGACGGATCAAGGGCCTATGGCTACACCTTC. Encoded protein: CASSLDGSRAYGYTF.

This clonotype was observed many times. The chain joins TRBV12-3 or TRBV12-4 to TRBJ2-5, with D maybe TRBD2 (6 bases). This CDR3 spans 14 amino acids. The V gene lost 5 bases and the J gene lost 2 bases, with 12 bases spanning the gap. The CDR3 region has the DNA TGTGCCAGCAGTCCTTTAGGAGGGCAAGAGACCCAGTACTTC. Translated, it gives CASSPLGGQETQYF.

Note on this clonotype: A read error may produce the germline difference seen at one junction end. V usage is TRBV6-5 and J usage is TRBJ1-2; 7 bases are a match to TRBD1. The CDR3 totals 17 residues. CDR1 is MNHEY and CDR2 is SVGAGI in the germline V gene. Here the CDR3 DNA reads TGTGCCAGCAGTCCCTTACCGGGACAGTTTAAAATCTATGGCTACGCCTTC. Translated, it gives CASSPLPGQFKIYGYAF.

The chain is built from TRBV7-2 and TRBJ1-4, with 12 bases matching TRBD1. Germline V gene data show CDR1 as SGHTA and CDR2 as FQGNSA. V was pared by 3 bases and J by 6 bases, with 11 bases of the junction left unmatched. CDR3 size: 18 residues. The CDR3 region has the DNA TGTGCCAGCAGCTTCGCCCGGGACAGGGGGCGAGCGGATGAAAAACTGTTTTTT. This sequence encodes CASSFARDRGRADEKLFF.

The chain recombines TRBV19 with TRBJ2-5; tentatively, D is TRBD2 (5 bases). CDR1 is LNHDA, CDR2 SQIVND, per germline (reference sequence). CDR3 length: 15 amino acids. Trimming removed 2 bases from V and 2 bases from J, with 12 bases in between. CDR3 DNA: TGTGCCAGTAGTATAACGGGGTCGGTGCAAGAGACCCAGTACTTC. Translation gives CASSITGSVQETQYF.

The CDR3 here is CASSSGLALGTQYF. CDR3 DNA: TGTGCCAGCAGCTCGGGACTAGCGTTGGGGACCCAGTACTTC. The genes are TRBV2 and TRBJ2-5; 10 positions match TRBD2. The germline gives CDR1 SNHLY, CDR2 FYNNEI. The ends lost 6 bases at V and 7 bases at J; junction bases unmatched: 8. This CDR3 has 14 amino acids.

This clonotype appeared once. The rearrangement joins TRBV15 to TRBJ2-5, with 8 nucleotides matching TRBD1. The V gene end was trimmed by 0 bases and the J gene end by 4 bases; junction bases not matched to a gene: 7. The germline V gene has CDR1 LNHNV and CDR2 YYDKDF (reference sequence). The CDR3 loop spans 16 amino acids. The CDR3 protein is CATSRDRSRGRETQYF. CDR3 DNA: TGTGCCACCAGCAGAGATCGGAGCAGGGGGCGAGAGACCCAGTACTTC.

There are a few counts of this clonotype. V usage is TRBV10-2 and J usage is TRBJ1-5; D possibly corresponds to TRBD1 (6 bases). Looked up from germline, CDR1 is WSHSY and CDR2 is SAAADI. CDR3 size: 16 residues. Trimming left V 3 bases short and J 0 bases short, with 12 bases between. DNA of the CDR3: TGCGCCAGCAGTGAAATAGGGGGTTATAGCAATCAGCCCCAGCATTTT. Its translation: CASSEIGGYSNQPQHF.